This TCR beta chain was found in a study of shared clonotypes between healthy human individuals. At the level of the study: Donors were a couple of women and a few men aged 18 to 49. Study findings and constraints: Naive subsets generally exceeded memory subsets in estimated richness.

As regards this clone: Its antigen is currently unknown.

CDR1 is SEHNR, CDR2 FQNEAQ, per germline (reference sequence). The V gene lost 3 bases and the J gene lost 3 bases, with 9 bases spanning the gap. CDR3 length: 13 amino acids. Study processing details: Filtering was not the same, since immunoSEQ gave junction-only sequences without quality scores. Measured with immunoSEQ multiplex PCR; TCRdb has only the in-frame clones, and not every one. The V and J calls and the clone size are those of that table, but D and trimming were determined from the DNA. In the table there are approximately 340,000 clones, over 65% of which are singletons. Source material: memory CD4+ T cells sorted from blood. Subset in this sample: CD45RA-negative fraction. This sequence joins TRBV7-9 and TRBJ2-7; the D is unclear. This sequence originates from a man aged 25 to 40 in good health. The CDR3 nucleotides are TGTGCCAGCAGCTTGACTGCAGGCTACGAGCAGTACTTC. This gives the protein CASSLTAGYEQYF.